This passage covers 16 T cell receptor beta chains from one sample sequenced in a study of identical twins (dated by TCRdb to the mid-2010s). To prepare the library, 5' RACE was applied. Sequencing was performed on an Illumina HiSeq 2000. Clones were called with MiXCR by TCRdb after fastp trimmed the public reads at Q25, and only in-frame beta chains were retained. Each CDR3 protein appears once, grouped with its most common genes and DNA. The sample table holds 1.5 million to 2 million distinct CDR3 sequences, of which more than 30% were seen once. Of the sample, about 0.27% is held by the ten largest clones. The sample taken for sequencing was cord blood. These TCRs come from a newborn girl in good health.

The rearrangement uses TRBV25-1 and TRBJ2-1, with 10 bases fitting TRBD1. The CDR3 spans 16 residues. V lost 11 bases and J lost 4; bases outside the gene matches: 14. Germline CDR1 is MGHDK and CDR2 is SYGVNS. The CDR3 DNA is TGTGCCGGCCAAAAGACAGGGGGCTATCAATACAATGAGCAGTTCTTC. Protein: CAGQKTGGYQYNEQFF.

The sample holds one count of this clonotype. A read error may be the cause here, since a much bigger clone is one base away. The chain's CDR3 is CGKAGVNNEQYF. DNA of the CDR3: TGCGGCAAAGCGGGAGTCAACAATGAGCAGTACTTC. This rearrangement joins TRBV20-1 to TRBJ2-5; 8 positions agree with TRBD2. Per germline, CDR1 DFQATT and CDR2 SNEGSKA (reference sequence). The CDR3 extends over 12 amino acids.

The V call is TRBV30, the J call TRBJ2-4, with D possibly TRBD2 on 5 matching bases. The J call may be faulty, since TRBJ2-7 better matches the DNA end. Germline V gene sequence: CDR1 GTSNPN, CDR2 SVGIG (reference sequence). This CDR3 region has 15 residues. The CDR3 loop is CAWSVPGKVPYEQYF. DNA for the CDR3: TGTGCCTGGAGTGTACCGGGGAAGGTCCCCTACGAGCAGTACTTC.

The chain recombines TRBV20-1 with TRBJ2-7, with D possibly matching TRBD1 (6 bases). This CDR3 spans 15 amino acids. Germline values: CDR1 DFQATT, CDR2 SNEGSKA (reference sequence). V lost 3 bases and J lost 2, with 17 bases in between. CDR3 protein: CSARFPAGATYEQYF. The CDR3 DNA is TGCAGTGCTAGGTTCCCTGCAGGGGCAACCTACGAGCAGTACTTC.

A few counts support this clonotype. The chain's CDR3 is CASSWPTSGQNIQYF. CDR3 nucleotide sequence: TGTGCCAGCAGCTGGCCGACTAGCGGGCAAAACATTCAGTACTTC. V and J are TRBV7-9 and TRBJ2-4, with 10 bases fitting TRBD2. The ends lost 4 bases at V and 5 bases at J; junction bases unmatched: 5. The CDR3 contains 15 residues. The germline V gene has CDR1 SEHNR and CDR2 FQNEAQ (reference sequence).

V gene TRBV20-1 combines with J gene TRBJ2-2, with 13 nucleotides matching TRBD2. Germline CDR1 DFQATT, CDR2 SNEGSKA (reference sequence). V shed 4 bases, J shed 6 bases, and the junction held 8 bases outside the gene matches. This CDR3 comprises 16 residues. CDR3: CSATPTSGRIAGELFF. The CDR3 DNA reads as TGCAGTGCTACCCCGACTAGCGGGAGGATCGCCGGGGAGCTGTTTTTT.

This clonotype was recorded a few times. The CDR3 DNA sequence: TGCGCCAGCAGCCCGGGCCACACTTATAGCAATCAGCCCCAGCATTTT. As protein: CASSPGHTYSNQPQHF. V is TRBV5-1 and J is TRBJ1-5; D not certain. CDR3 length: 16 amino acids. V was clipped by 4 bases and J by 0 bases, with 14 bases between them. Germline CDR1 and CDR2: SGHRS and YFSETQ.

Comments on this clonotype: This may come from a read error, since a much larger clone is one base off. The CDR3 protein is CASSLFAGQGIVCEQYF. DNA of the CDR3: TGTGCCAGCAGTTTATTTGCGGGACAGGGGATCGTCTGCGAGCAGTACTTC. V and J are TRBV12-3 or TRBV12-4 and TRBJ2-7; 10 positions match TRBD1. V lost 2 bases and J lost 6; bases outside the gene matches: 13. The CDR3 is 17 amino acids.

The chain couples TRBV3-1 to TRBJ2-2, with D possibly matching TRBD2 (6 bases). CDR3 length equals 15 residues. Germline CDR1 and CDR2: LGHDT and YNNKEL (reference sequence). V gave up 1 base and J gave up 0 bases, with 6 bases separating them. CDR3 nucleotides: TGTGCCAGCAGCCAAGCGGGGGCGAACACCGGGGAGCTGTTTTTT. It encodes CASSQAGANTGELFF.

Regarding this clonotype: The junction does not match germline at one end; this may be a read error. The chain uses TRBV4-2 and TRBJ2-3; 14 bases fit TRBD2. The CDR3 covers 19 residues. The germline V gene has CDR1 LGHNA and CDR2 YNFKEQ. CDR3 in amino acids: CACSQDETSGGAFTDTQYF. The CDR3 coding sequence is TGTGCCTGCAGCCAAGACGAGACTAGCGGGGGGGCGTTCACAGATACGCAGTATTTT.

This clonotype has a handful of counts. This rearrangement joins TRBV25-1 to TRBJ1-1, with D perhaps matching TRBD1 (5 bases). Germline CDR1 MGHDK, CDR2 SYGVNS. Trimming removed 1 base at V and 2 bases at J, with 8 bases between. This CDR3 contains 14 residues. As DNA, the CDR3 is TGTGCCAGCAGTGAATTCCGGGACAACACTGAAGCTTTCTTT. It codes for CASSEFRDNTEAFF.

The V call is TRBV5-1, the J call TRBJ2-1; 7 positions agree with TRBD2. The CDR3 length is 14 residues. Losses at the gene ends were 4 bases for V and 12 bases for J; bases not matched to a gene: 13. CDR1 is SGHRS, CDR2 YFSETQ, per germline. The CDR3 is CASSTSGGGFRQFF. The CDR3 DNA reads TGCGCCAGCAGCACCTCAGGCGGGGGATTTAGGCAGTTCTTC.

This chain links TRBV20-1 with TRBJ2-7; 7 bases are a match to TRBD1. The CDR3 runs to 13 residues. The V gene end was trimmed by 6 bases and the J gene end by 0 bases; junction bases not matched to a gene: 5. CDR1 is DFQATT, CDR2 SNEGSKA, per germline (reference sequence). CDR3 DNA sequence: TGCAGTGCAGTGACAGGGAGCTCCTACGAGCAGTACTTC. This encodes CSAVTGSSYEQYF.

V and J are TRBV19 and TRBJ2-1; D is unresolved. From germline, CDR1 is LNHDA and CDR2 SQIVND (reference sequence). The length of the CDR3 is 12 residues. The V and J ends lost 9 bases and 0 bases respectively, with 6 bases between them. DNA for the CDR3: TGTGCCAGCGGGTACTCCTACAATGAGCAGTTCTTC. This encodes CASGYSYNEQFF.

The chain has TRBV7-9 and TRBJ1-5; TRBD1 might be the D (6 bases). Trimming left V 4 bases short and J 11 bases short, with 24 bases between. The CDR3 extends over 16 amino acids. Per the germline V gene, CDR1 is SEHNR and CDR2 is FQNEAQ (reference sequence). As DNA, the CDR3 is TGTGCCAGCAGCTCGACAAAAGACAGCCCAGGGGTGGCCCAGCATTTT. Residues: CASSSTKDSPGVAQHF. Together with reference TRBV7-9 and TRBJ1-5, the CDR3 gives the full variable domain: DTGVSQNPRHKITKRGQNVTFRCDPISEHNRLYWYRQTLGQGPEFLTYFQNEAQLEKSRLLSDRFSAERPKGSFSTLEIQRTEQGDSAMYLCASSSTKDSPGVAQHFGDGTRLSIL.

As to this clonotype: This clone may be a read error of a much larger clone one base away. CDR3 sequence reads: CASSLVIYDNEQYF. CDR3 DNA sequence: TGTGCCAGCAGCCTAGTGATCTACGACAATGAGCAGTACTTC. The chain employs TRBV13 and TRBJ2-1; no clear D gene. The DNA end is more similar to TRBJ2-7, so the J call may be wrong. Germline assignment: CDR1 PRHDT and CDR2 FYEKMQ (reference sequence). There are 14 residues in the CDR3.